The 21 T cell receptor beta chains reported below all come from one sample, sequenced in a study of post-analysis software for immune sequencing data. Study-wide results and limits: In patients, TRBV5-6, TRBV5-1 and TRBV20-1 belonged to five TRBV segments found more frequently than in controls.

cDNA libraries of TCR beta carried unique molecular identifiers. MiXCR, run by TCRdb on the PCR reads, gives a single entry per CDR3 protein. The data hold more than 500,000 distinct CDR3 sequences, with 34% observed a single time. For these receptors, no antigen is known. Sequences were obtained from blood. Receptors were obtained from a girl between 2 and 17 years old with multiple sclerosis.

V and J are TRBV29-1 and TRBJ2-6; 7 nucleotides match TRBD2. After removal of 7 bases from V and 3 bases from J, the junction contained 3 bases not matched to a gene. The length of the CDR3 is 13 residues. From germline, CDR1 is SQVTM and CDR2 ANQGSEA. CDR3 DNA: TGCAGCGCCGCGGGGGTTGGGGCCAACGTCCTGACTTTC. Translated: CSAAGVGANVLTF.

The chain joins TRBV5-1 to TRBJ2-6; D is possibly TRBD1 or TRBD2 (5 bases each). Germline values: CDR1 SGHRS, CDR2 YFSETQ. This CDR3 contains 16 residues. Trimming took off 4 bases at V and 2 bases at J, with 13 bases between the two ends. The DNA of the CDR3 is TGCGCCAGCAGCACCGGACTGGGGCCTGGGGCCAACGTCCTGACTTTC. It translates to CASSTGLGPGANVLTF. The variable domain in full, with the rest retrieved from reference TRBV5-1 and TRBJ2-6, is KAGVTQTPRYLIKTRGQQVTLSCSPISGHRSVSWYQQTPGQGLQFLFEYFSETQRNKGNFPGRFSGRQFSNSRSEMNVSTLELGDSALYLCASSTGLGPGANVLTFGAGSRLTVL.

The V call is TRBV20-1, the J call TRBJ2-5, with D unresolved. CDR3 size: 11 residues. V was trimmed by 2 bases and J by 10 bases, leaving 11 bases between them. Germline values: CDR1 DFQATT, CDR2 SNEGSKA (reference sequence). CDR3 sequence reads: CSARKQFLQYF. The CDR3 region has the DNA TGCAGTGCTAGAAAACAGTTCCTCCAGTACTTC.

This clonotype came up a few times. This chain uses TRBV12-3 or TRBV12-4 with TRBJ2-3; D ambiguous. The length of the CDR3 is 12 residues. V was pared by 6 bases and J by 8 bases, with 12 bases between. The CDR3 DNA is TGTGCCAGCAGCCCTGAGTGGAGTACGCAGTATTTT. This translates into CASSPEWSTQYF.

The chain carries TRBV12-3 or TRBV12-4 and TRBJ2-7; weak D call: TRBD1 (5 bases). The CDR3 covers 14 residues. V was cut by 5 bases and J by 0 bases, with 11 bases left in between. In nucleotides, the CDR3 is TGTGCCAGCAGTATCTCAGGGAACTCCTACGAGCAGTACTTC. This encodes CASSISGNSYEQYF.

The rearrangement uses TRBV3-1 and TRBJ2-5, with 11 bases aligning to TRBD2. The CDR3 is 16 residues long. The J segment lost 2 bases and the V segment lost 2 bases, leaving 4 bases of the junction unmatched. Germline V CDR1 and CDR2: LGHDT, YNNKEL (reference sequence). The CDR3 sequence: CASSQPTSGGQETQYF. CDR3 in DNA: TGTGCCAGCAGCCAACCAACTAGCGGGGGTCAAGAGACCCAGTACTTC.

The chain couples TRBV15 to TRBJ1-2, with D perhaps matching TRBD1 (5 bases). The CDR3 contains 15 residues. Germline V gene data show CDR1 as LNHNV and CDR2 as YYDKDF (reference sequence). Trimming removed 1 base at V and 6 bases at J, with 15 bases between. CDR3 bases: TGTGCCACCAGCAGAGGCCGGGGGGTCTTAGATGGCTACACCTTC. Translating it yields CATSRGRGVLDGYTF. Based on the CDR3 plus reference TRBV15 and TRBJ1-2, the full variable domain is DAMVIQNPRYQVTQFGKPVTLSCSQTLNHNVMYWYQQKSSQAPKLLFHYYDKDFNNEADTPDNFQSRRPNTSFCFLDIRSPGLGDTAMYLCATSRGRGVLDGYTFGSGTRLTVV.

The chain links TRBV6-1 to TRBJ2-3, with 11 bases that match TRBD2. J lost 0 bases, V lost 4 bases, and 3 bases had no gene match. The CDR3 totals 16 residues. Germline lookup yields CDR1 MNHNS and CDR2 SASEGT. The CDR3 sequence is CASSATSGGSTDTQYF. The DNA of the CDR3 is TGTGCCAGCAGTGCAACTAGCGGGGGTAGCACAGATACGCAGTATTTT.

The chain has TRBV7-8 and TRBJ2-3, with a weak D call TRBD2 (5 bases). Germline CDR1 SGHVS, CDR2 FQNEAQ. This CDR3 has 14 amino acids. Trimming pared 3 bases from V and 1 base from J, leaving 8 bases between. The CDR3 DNA reads TGTGCCAGCAGCTTCGACGGGGGCACAGATACGCAGTATTTT. It specifies CASSFDGGTDTQYF.

This clonotype appeared a few times. The V call is TRBV6-5, the J call TRBJ1-1, with 7 nucleotides matching TRBD1. V lost 2 bases to trimming and J lost 7 bases; unmatched junction nucleotides: 7. There are 14 residues in the CDR3. The germline V gene encodes CDR1 MNHEY and CDR2 SVGAGI. CDR3 DNA sequence: TGTGCCAGCAGTTACCGGGACAGAAATTTTGAAGCTTTCTTT. Translated: CASSYRDRNFEAFF.

This clonotype was recorded a few times. The V and J genes are TRBV10-3 and TRBJ1-2, with D possibly being TRBD1 (6 bases). This CDR3 is 14 amino acids long. V shed 10 bases and J shed 0 bases, with 15 bases lying between them. Germline CDR1 ENHRY, CDR2 SYGVKD. This CDR3 is CASTDSPANYGYTF. The CDR3 DNA is TGTGCCAGCACGGACAGCCCGGCTAACTATGGCTACACCTTC.

This clonotype was picked up a small number of times. The chain carries TRBV4-1 and TRBJ2-3, with D unclear. Germline V gene lookup returns CDR1 MGHRA and CDR2 YSYEKL. This CDR3 is built from 17 residues. The germline V and J ends were trimmed by 2 bases and 3 bases, with 18 bases remaining between them. DNA of the CDR3: TGCGCCAGCAGCCAACTCGGCACACGGATAAGTACAGATACGCAGTATTTT. Amino acids: CASSQLGTRISTDTQYF.

This clonotype came up once. The chain joins TRBV5-4 to TRBJ2-1, with 8 bases lining up with TRBD2. Per germline, CDR1 SGHNT and CDR2 YYREEE (reference sequence). The CDR3 extends over 20 amino acids. With V trimmed by 3 bases and J by 2 bases, 19 bases remained unmatched. CDR3 in DNA: TGTGCCAGCAGCTGGGGCGATACTAGCGGAGGGCCCCTTGCCTACAATGAGCAGTTCTTC. Protein: CASSWGDTSGGPLAYNEQFF.

This clonotype was seen a handful of times. One end of the junction varies from germline; a read error may be responsible. V gene TRBV20-1 combines with J gene TRBJ2-7, with 8 bases that match TRBD2. Germline V gene lookup returns CDR1 DFQATT and CDR2 SNEGSKA (reference sequence). The length of the CDR3 is 16 residues. The CDR3 sequence is CSPRSRGLGVYYEQYF. DNA of the CDR3: TGCAGTCCTAGATCCAGGGGACTAGGGGTTTACTACGAGCAGTACTTC.

This clonotype is a singleton in its sample. V usage is TRBV4-1 and J usage is TRBJ2-7; D could derive from TRBD1 or TRBD2 (6 bases each). Trimming stripped 1 base from V and 2 bases from J, with 15 bases between. CDR1 and CDR2 (germline): MGHRA, YSYEKL. The CDR3 runs to 16 residues. The CDR3 protein is CASSQVGGRETYEQYF. CDR3 in DNA: TGCGCCAGCAGCCAAGTGGGGGGCAGGGAGACCTACGAGCAGTACTTC.

This chain joins TRBV7-9 and TRBJ1-5; the D is unclear. CDR1 and CDR2 from the germline V gene are SEHNR and FQNEAQ (reference sequence). The CDR3 is made up of 18 amino acids. Trimming removed 3 bases at V and 0 bases at J, with 18 bases between. For the CDR3, the DNA is TGTGCCAGCAGCTTGGAGATGAGTGGGTACAATAGCAATCAGCCCCAGCATTTT. Its protein product is CASSLEMSGYNSNQPQHF.

This clonotype came up a few times. The V gene is TRBV6-6, the J gene TRBJ2-5; D is uncertain. Germline CDR1 is MNHNY and CDR2 is SVGAGI (reference sequence). The CDR3 runs 16 residues. Trimming shortened V by 0 bases and J by 4 bases, and 15 bases separated the two germline ends. CDR3 residues: CASSYSFWARRETQYF. The DNA of the CDR3 is TGTGCCAGCAGTTACTCCTTCTGGGCACGGCGAGAGACCCAGTACTTC.

The chain employs TRBV12-3 or TRBV12-4 and TRBJ1-5; maybe TRBD1 (5 bases). The CDR3 runs 15 residues. Trimming stripped 3 bases from V and 1 base from J, with 10 bases between. In DNA form, the CDR3 reads TGTGCCAGCAGTTTGGGGGGTTTGAGCAATCAGCCCCAGCATTTT. Encoded protein: CASSLGGLSNQPQHF.

As regards this clonotype: One end of the junction fails to match germline, which may point to a read error. This chain uses TRBV3-1 with TRBJ2-5; D remains unclear. The CDR3 has 14 residues. Germline V gene data show CDR1 as LGHDT and CDR2 as YNNKEL (reference sequence). The CDR3 DNA reads as TGTGCCAGCGGCCAAGATGACCGGCGGGAGACCCAGTACTTC. It codes for CASGQDDRRETQYF.

The table lists this clonotype with a count of one. V usage is TRBV5-1 and J usage is TRBJ2-1, with a weak D call TRBD1 (6 bases). Trimming shortened V by 0 bases and J by 6 bases, and 13 bases separated the two germline ends. CDR3 length: 15 residues. Germline CDR1 reads SGHRS; CDR2 reads YFSETQ. CDR3 sequence (DNA): TGCGCCAGCAGCTTGGATGGGCAGGGGTTCAATGAGCAGTTCTTC. The encoded protein is CASSLDGQGFNEQFF.

This chain joins TRBV5-1 and TRBJ2-3, with a possible D match to TRBD2 (7 bases). The CDR3 extends over 14 amino acids. Germline CDR1 SGHRS, CDR2 YFSETQ. V lost 2 bases and J lost 4, with 11 bases in between. The CDR3 bases are TGCGCCAGCAGCTTTGAGGGGGGGGCAGATACGCAGTATTTT. Translating gives CASSFEGGADTQYF.